The clone carrying this T cell receptor (beta chain) was picked up one time. The junction shows a germline mismatch at one end, possibly a read error. CDR3 length: 16 residues. Looked up from germline, CDR1 is SQVTM and CDR2 is ANQGSEA. The data derive from a study of shared clonotypes between healthy human individuals. Turning to the study itself: The study enrolled a couple of women and three men aged 18 to 49.

Only in-frame clones appear in the TCRdb table, and some are missing; sequencing was by immunoSEQ multiplex PCR. The repertoire holds about 520,000 clones, about 72% seen once, with around 12% in the top ten. Each sample came from a Caucasian adult donor living in Nashville, Tennessee. It was tens of millions of PBMCs that unsorted samples used for genomic DNA. V and J are TRBV29-1 and TRBJ2-7; D possibly uses TRBD1 or TRBD2 (5 bases each). The receptor was derived from a woman aged 40 to 50 in good health. Some clones in this sample may be carry-over from other donors' samples. The material sequenced was PBMCs. CDR3 sequence (DNA): TGCAGCATTGACTTATCGATTCCGGGACGAACTTACGGGCAGTACTTC. Translating it yields CSIDLSIPGRTYGQYF.